This TCR beta chain was sequenced in a study of B cell selection in AIRE deficiency. Study results and limitations: Healthy donors alone shared 31.6% of 3,500 to 4,500 Treg sequences; patients alone less than 10%. About 31% of healthy-donor shared Treg TCRbeta sequences appeared in patient Tconv cells.

Conventional CD4 T cells were sorted as CD4+CD127+ cells. On this clone: What it recognizes is unknown.

Original data processing: Conventional T cell pools: about 100,000 distinct patient, 130,000 to 150,000 donor TCRbeta sequences. TCRdb keeps only in-frame clones here, not all; method: immunoSEQ multiplex PCR. V and J calls and clone size are those listed in that table; D and trimming were worked out from the DNA. The repertoire includes 20,000 to 25,000 clones, roughly 96% of them detected once, and roughly 0.2% sits in the top ten. What was sequenced was conventional CD4+ T cells sorted from PBMCs. This sequence originates from a human donor with AIRE deficiency.

CDR3 region: CASSLGAGGPSDTQYF. In DNA form, the CDR3 reads TGCGCCAGCAGCTTGGGGGCGGGAGGGCCCTCAGATACGCAGTATTTT. This chain uses TRBV5-1 with TRBJ2-3, with 9 bases matching TRBD2. Germline CDR1 is SGHRS and CDR2 is YFSETQ. V lost 0 bases to trimming and J lost 4 bases; unmatched junction nucleotides: 6. The CDR3 contains 16 residues.